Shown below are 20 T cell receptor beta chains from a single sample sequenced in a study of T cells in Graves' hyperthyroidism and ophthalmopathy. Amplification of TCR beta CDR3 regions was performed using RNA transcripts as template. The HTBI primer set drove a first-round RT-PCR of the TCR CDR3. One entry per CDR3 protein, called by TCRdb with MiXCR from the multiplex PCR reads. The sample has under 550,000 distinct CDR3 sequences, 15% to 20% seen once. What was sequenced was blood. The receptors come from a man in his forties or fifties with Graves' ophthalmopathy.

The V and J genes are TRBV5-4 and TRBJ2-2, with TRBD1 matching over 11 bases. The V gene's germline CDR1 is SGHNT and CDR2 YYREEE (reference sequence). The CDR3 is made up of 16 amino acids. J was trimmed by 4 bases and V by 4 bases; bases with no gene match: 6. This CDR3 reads CASSPPGTGGTGELFF. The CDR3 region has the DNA TGTGCCAGCAGCCCCCCCGGGACAGGGGGCACCGGGGAGCTGTTTTTT.

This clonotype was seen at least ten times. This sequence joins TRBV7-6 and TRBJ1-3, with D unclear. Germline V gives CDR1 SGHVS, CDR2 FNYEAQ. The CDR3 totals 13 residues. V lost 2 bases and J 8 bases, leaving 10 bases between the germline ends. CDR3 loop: CASSLTDGDTIYF. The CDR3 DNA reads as TGTGCCAGCAGCTTAACAGACGGAGACACCATATATTTT.

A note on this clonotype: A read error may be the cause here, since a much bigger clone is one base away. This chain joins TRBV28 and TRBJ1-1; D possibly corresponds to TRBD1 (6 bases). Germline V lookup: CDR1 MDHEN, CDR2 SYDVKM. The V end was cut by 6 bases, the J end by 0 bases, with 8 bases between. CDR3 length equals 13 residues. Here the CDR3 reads CASRGHMNTEAFF. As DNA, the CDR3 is TGTGCCAGCAGGGGACATATGAACACTGAAGCTTTCTTT.

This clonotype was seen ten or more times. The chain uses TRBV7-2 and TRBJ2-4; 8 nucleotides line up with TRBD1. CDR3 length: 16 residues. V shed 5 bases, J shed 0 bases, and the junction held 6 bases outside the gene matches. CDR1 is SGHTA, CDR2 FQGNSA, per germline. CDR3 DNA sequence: TGTGCCAGCAGCAACCGGGACAGGATAGCCAAAAACATTCAGTACTTC. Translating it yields CASSNRDRIAKNIQYF.

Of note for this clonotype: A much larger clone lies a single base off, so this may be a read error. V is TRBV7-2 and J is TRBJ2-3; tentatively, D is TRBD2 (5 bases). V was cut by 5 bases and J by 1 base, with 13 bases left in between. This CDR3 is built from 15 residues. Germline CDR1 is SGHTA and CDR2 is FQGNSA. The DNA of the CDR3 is TGTGCCAGCAGCCCTACTGCGGGCCGCACAGATACGCAGTATTTT. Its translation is CASSPTAGRTDTQYF.

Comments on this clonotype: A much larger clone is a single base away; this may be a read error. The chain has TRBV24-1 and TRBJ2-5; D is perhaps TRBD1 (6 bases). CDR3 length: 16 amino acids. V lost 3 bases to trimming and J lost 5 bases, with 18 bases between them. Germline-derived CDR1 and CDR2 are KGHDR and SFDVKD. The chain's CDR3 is CATSDVRQDVWETQYF. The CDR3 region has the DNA TGTGCCACCAGTGATGTGAGACAGGACGTGTGGGAGACCCAGTACTTC.

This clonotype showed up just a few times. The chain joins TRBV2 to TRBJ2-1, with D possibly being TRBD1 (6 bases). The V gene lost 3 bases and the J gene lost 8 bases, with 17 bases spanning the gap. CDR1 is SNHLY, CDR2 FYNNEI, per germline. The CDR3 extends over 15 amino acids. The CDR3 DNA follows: TGTGCCAGCAGTGACGGGACATCGAGGATCGATGAGCAGTTCTTC. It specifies CASSDGTSRIDEQFF.

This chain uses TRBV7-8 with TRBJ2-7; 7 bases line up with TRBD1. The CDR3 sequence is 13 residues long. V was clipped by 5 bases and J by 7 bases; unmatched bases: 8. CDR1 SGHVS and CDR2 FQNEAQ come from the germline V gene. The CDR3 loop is CASSPRQGREQYF. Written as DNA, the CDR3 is TGTGCCAGCAGCCCTAGACAGGGAAGGGAGCAGTACTTC.

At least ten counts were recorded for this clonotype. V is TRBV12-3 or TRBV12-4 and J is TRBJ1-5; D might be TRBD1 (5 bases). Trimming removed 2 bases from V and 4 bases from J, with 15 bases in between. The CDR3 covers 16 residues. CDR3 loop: CASSLSKAGLNQPQHF. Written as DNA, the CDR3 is TGTGCCAGCAGTTTATCGAAGGCAGGGCTAAATCAGCCCCAGCATTTT.

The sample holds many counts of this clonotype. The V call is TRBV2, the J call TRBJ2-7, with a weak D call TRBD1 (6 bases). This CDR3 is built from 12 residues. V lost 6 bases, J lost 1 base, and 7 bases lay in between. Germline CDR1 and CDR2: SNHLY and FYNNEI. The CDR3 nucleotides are TGTGCCAGCAGCGGACAGTCCTACGAGCAGTACTTC. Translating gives CASSGQSYEQYF.

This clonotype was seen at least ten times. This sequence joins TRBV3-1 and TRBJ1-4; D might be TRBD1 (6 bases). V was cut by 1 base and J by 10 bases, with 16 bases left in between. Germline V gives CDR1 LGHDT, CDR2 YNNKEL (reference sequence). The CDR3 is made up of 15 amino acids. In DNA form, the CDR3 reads TGTGCCAGCAGCCAAGTAGTCGGGACAAGTGGAAAACTGTTTTTT. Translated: CASSQVVGTSGKLFF.

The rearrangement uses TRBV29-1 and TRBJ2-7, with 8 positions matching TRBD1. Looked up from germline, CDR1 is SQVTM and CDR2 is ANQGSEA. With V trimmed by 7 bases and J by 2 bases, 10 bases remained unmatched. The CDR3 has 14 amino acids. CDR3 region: CSALGQEEAYEQYF. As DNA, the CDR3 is TGCAGCGCCCTGGGACAGGAAGAGGCCTACGAGCAGTACTTC.

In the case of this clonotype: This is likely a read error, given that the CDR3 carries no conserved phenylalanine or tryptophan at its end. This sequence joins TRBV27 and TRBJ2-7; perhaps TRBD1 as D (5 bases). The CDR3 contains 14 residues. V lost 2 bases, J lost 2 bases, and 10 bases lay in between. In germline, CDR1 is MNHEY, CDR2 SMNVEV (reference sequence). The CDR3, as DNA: TGTGCCAGCAGTTTAGTAGGCAGGGCCTACGAGCAGTACTCC. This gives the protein CASSLVGRAYEQYS.

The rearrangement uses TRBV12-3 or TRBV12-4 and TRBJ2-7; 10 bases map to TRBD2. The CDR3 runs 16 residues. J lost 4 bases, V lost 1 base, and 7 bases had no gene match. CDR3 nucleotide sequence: TGTGCCAGCAGTTTAGTTCCCGCTAGCGGGAGATACGAGCAGTACTTC. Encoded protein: CASSLVPASGRYEQYF.

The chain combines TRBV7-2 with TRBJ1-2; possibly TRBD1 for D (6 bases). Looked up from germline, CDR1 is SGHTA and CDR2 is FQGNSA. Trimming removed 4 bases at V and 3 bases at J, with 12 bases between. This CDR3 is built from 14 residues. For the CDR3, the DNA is TGTGCCAGCAGCTCTTTCCGACAGGACTATGGCTACACCTTC. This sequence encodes CASSSFRQDYGYTF.

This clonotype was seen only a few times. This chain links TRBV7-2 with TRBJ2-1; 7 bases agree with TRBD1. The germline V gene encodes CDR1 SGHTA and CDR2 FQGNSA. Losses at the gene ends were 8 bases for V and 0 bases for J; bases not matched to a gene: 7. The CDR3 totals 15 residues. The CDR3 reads CASVPSGGSYNEQFF. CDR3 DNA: TGTGCCAGCGTTCCGTCAGGGGGCTCCTACAATGAGCAGTTCTTC.

CDR3 protein: CASSQDLGKETQYF. The CDR3, as DNA: TGTGCCAGCAGCCAAGACCTAGGGAAAGAGACCCAGTACTTC. The chain joins TRBV14 to TRBJ2-5; no reliable D call. Germline V CDR1 and CDR2: SGHDN, FVKESK. V gave up 0 bases and J gave up 3 bases, with 8 bases separating them. There are 14 residues in the CDR3.

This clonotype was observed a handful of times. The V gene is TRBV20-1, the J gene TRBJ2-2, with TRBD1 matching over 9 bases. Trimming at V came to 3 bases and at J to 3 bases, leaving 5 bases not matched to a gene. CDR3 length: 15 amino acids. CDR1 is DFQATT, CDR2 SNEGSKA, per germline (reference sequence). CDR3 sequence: CSASPRTGDTGELFF. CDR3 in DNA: TGCAGTGCTAGCCCCCGGACAGGGGACACCGGGGAGCTGTTTTTT.

CDR3 loop: CASSLRDGVEAFF. For the CDR3, the DNA is TGCGCCAGCAGCCTCAGGGACGGGGTTGAAGCTTTCTTT. The rearrangement uses TRBV4-1 and TRBJ1-1, with D perhaps matching TRBD1 (5 bases). CDR3 length equals 13 residues. The germline gives CDR1 MGHRA, CDR2 YSYEKL. The V end lost 4 bases, the J end lost 7 bases, and 13 bases lay between the germline ends.

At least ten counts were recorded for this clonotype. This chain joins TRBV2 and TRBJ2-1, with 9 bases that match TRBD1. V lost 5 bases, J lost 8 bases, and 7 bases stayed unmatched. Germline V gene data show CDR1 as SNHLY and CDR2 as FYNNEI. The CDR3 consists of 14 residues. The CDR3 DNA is TGTGCCAGCAGTACCGGGACAGGGCTGGATGAGCAGTTCTTC. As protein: CASSTGTGLDEQFF.